This TCR beta chain was sequenced for a study of response to subunit inactivated influenza vaccine (dated by TCRdb to the late 2010s). At the level of the whole study: Deep quantitative profiling of the T cell receptor repertoire was used in the study to follow responses to a trivalent subunit inactivated influenza vaccine. Beyond this particular receptor, the publication reports: According to the authors, only a limited number of new T cells may be recruited by each seasonal influenza vaccination.

The library relied on RT-PCR. Sequenced on an Illumina HiSeq 2500. Using fastp at Q25 and MiXCR, TCRdb reprocessed the public reads and kept productive beta chains. Rows matching on CDR3 protein sequence are summarized as one entry with the most common DNA and genes. In this sample the table shows roughly 780,000 distinct CDR3 sequences, approximately 17% of which occur a single time. About 11% of the sample is in the top ten clones. There are 15 amino acids in the CDR3, from cysteine to phenylalanine inclusive. The only DNA kept is the CDR3, 45 bases in frame from the first base. Trimming costs V 6 bases and J 2 bases, and their ends lie 18 bases apart. CDR1 is given as DFQATT and CDR2 as SNEGSKA, both from the germline V gene (reference sequence). This clonotype was observed a handful of times. Its antigen is currently not known. Per-base quality was not reported, and no clone a single base away is much larger than it.

The sequencing used PBMCs from blood, collected 5 to 6 days after vaccination. This receptor was obtained from a man aged 50-60 years who received an inactivated influenza vaccine. Donor details come from another sample of the same person, matched by shared clones. The sequence is built from TRBV20-1 and TRBJ2-3; a weak D assignment points to TRBD2 (5 bases agree). The CDR3 loop reads CSASASLGDTDTQYF. In nucleotides, the sequence is TGCAGTGCCAGCGCTAGCTTAGGTGACACAGATACGCAGTATTTT.